These T cell receptor beta chains were read from a single sample in a study of blood T cell repertoires in COVID-19. Data came from immunoSEQ multiplex PCR; TCRdb stores just in-frame clones and leaves some out. The sample contains 200,000 to 250,000 clones, roughly 77% of which appear only once. Sample: PBMCs or T cells enriched from blood (not recorded which). These TCRs come from a man in his forties who had recovered from COVID-19. CDR3s include the opening cysteine and the closing phenylalanine or tryptophan. The order of the fields is CDR3 length, D gene, J gene, clone size, V gene, CDR3 DNA, CDR3 protein. The D gene is left open where the match is weak. Size is omitted from some rows. Given values are once, few, many or a class for expanded clones.

13 TRBD2 TRBJ2-1 once TRBV3-1/TRBV3-2 TGTGCCAGCACGGGACTAGGCAGTTATGAGCAGTTCTTC CASTGLGSYEQFF
13 TRBD1 TRBJ2-5 - TRBV6-5 TGTGCCAGCAGTAGGACAGGGAAAGAGACCCAGTACTTC CASSRTGKETQYF
15 - TRBJ1-5 - TRBV30 TGTGCCTGGGGAGGCGGACAGCTTCGGAACCAGCCCCAGCATTTT CAWGGGQLRNQPQHF
13 - TRBJ2-5 - TRBV2 TGTGCCAGCAGTGTTTTTAGCCAAGAGACCCAGTACTTC CASSVFSQETQYF
13 - TRBJ1-1 once TRBV19 TGTGCCAGTAGTCCACAGGGATGGACTGAAGCTTTCTTT CASSPQGWTEAFF
13 TRBD2 TRBJ2-1 few TRBV7-8 TGTGCCAGCAGCTTAAGGACTAGCGGGCTCCAGTTCTTC CASSLRTSGLQFF
14 TRBD1 TRBJ2-3 - TRBV3-1/TRBV3-2 TGTGCCAGCAGCCCTACAGGGGGCGTAAATACGCAGTATTTT CASSPTGGVNTQYF
19 TRBD2 TRBJ2-3 - TRBV4-1 TGCGCCAGCAGCCAAACCGGGACTAGCGGGGGGGCGAGCACAGATACGCAGTATTTT CASSQTGTSGGASTDTQYF
13 TRBD1 TRBJ1-2 - TRBV29-1 TGCAGCGTTGGGGGACAGGGCATCTATGGCTACACCTTC CSVGGQGIYGYTF
15 - TRBJ1-1 - TRBV19 TGTGCCAGTAGTATCAACCGTCCCGGAGGGACTGAAGCTTTCTTT CASSINRPGGTEAFF
15 - TRBJ2-1 - TRBV19 TGTGCCAGTAGTAAGAGCGAGAGCTCCTACAATGAGCAGTTCTTC CASSKSESSYNEQFF
18 - TRBJ1-2 - TRBV4-2 TGTGCCAGCAGCCAAGGGGCTCTGGTTACAGACGTCGAGTATGGCTACACCTTC CASSQGALVTDVEYGYTF
16 TRBD1 TRBJ2-3 - TRBV3-1/TRBV3-2 TGTGCCAGCAGCCGTCGGGTAGGGGGCGACACAGATACGCAGTATTTT CASSRRVGGDTDTQYF
14 - TRBJ2-4 - TRBV19 TGTGCCAGTAGTATAGGGACCCGAGGGAACATTCAGTACTTC CASSIGTRGNIQYF
13 - TRBJ1-2 - TRBV6-5 TGTGCCAGCAGCATTGGTGGCAGCTATGGCTACACCTTC CASSIGGSYGYTF
13 - TRBJ2-1 - TRBV28 TGTGCCAGCAGTTCCAACCTCCGGGGAGAGCAGTTCTTC CASSSNLRGEQFF
15 - TRBJ2-2 - TRBV18 TGTGCCAGCTCACTTTCGACACAGATCACCGGGGAGCTGTTTTTT CASSLSTQITGELFF
12 TRBD1 TRBJ2-3 - TRBV27 TGTGCCAGTAGCAGGGGGACAGATACGCAGTATTTT CASSRGTDTQYF
13 - TRBJ1-2 - TRBV6-5 TGTGCCAGCAGAACCGACAAATACTATGGCTACACCTTC CASRTDKYYGYTF
12 - TRBJ1-5 few TRBV1 TGCACCAGCAGCCAAGATCTTGAGCCCCAGCATTTT CTSSQDLEPQHF
14 TRBD1 TRBJ1-1 - TRBV19 TGTGCCAGTAGCGCTGACAGGGGGAACACTGAAGCTTTCTTT CASSADRGNTEAFF
16 - TRBJ1-3 - TRBV5-4 TGTGCCAGCAGCTTGGCCGACAGGCTGGGTGGAAACACCATATATTTT CASSLADRLGGNTIYF
14 TRBD2 TRBJ2-1 - TRBV30 TGTGCCTGGACTGGCGGGAGAATCGACAATGAGCAGTTCTTC CAWTGGRIDNEQFF
15 TRBD2 TRBJ2-7 - TRBV7-8 TGTGCCAGCAGCCCGCGGACTAGCGGGAGCTACGAGCAGTACTTC CASSPRTSGSYEQYF
14 - TRBJ1-1 - TRBV30 TGTGCCTGGAGCTACGGGGAGAGATACGCTGAAGCTTTCTTT CAWSYGERYAEAFF
13 TRBD1 TRBJ1-5 - TRBV27 TGTGCCAGCAGTGAGGGGGCGGGTCAGCCCCAGCATTTT CASSEGAGQPQHF
14 - TRBJ1-1 - TRBV10-1 TGCGCCAGCAGTGACCCGGGGGTTAACACTGAAGCTTTCTTT CASSDPGVNTEAFF
16 TRBD1 TRBJ1-4 - TRBV7-3 TGTGCCAGCAGCTTAACCCCCCCCGACAGGGATGAAAAACTGTTTTTT CASSLTPPDRDEKLFF
15 - TRBJ2-1 - TRBV5-1 TGCGCCAGCAGCTCTACGGCGGAGAACTACAATGAGCAGTTCTTC CASSSTAENYNEQFF
14 - TRBJ2-1 - TRBV4-1 TGCGCCGCCGCCCCCCGCGGAGCCTACAATGAGCAGTTCTTC CAAAPRGAYNEQFF
15 - TRBJ1-6 - TRBV4-1 TGCGCCAGCAGCCAAGAACCAGGGGACCATTCACCCCTCCACTTT CASSQEPGDHSPLHF
14 - TRBJ2-7 - TRBV5-4 TGTGCCAGCGGCCTAGGAGGGAAAGACTACGAGCAGTACTTC CASGLGGKDYEQYF
13 TRBD1 TRBJ1-1 - TRBV18 TGTGCCAGCTCACCGACAGGGGATACTGAAGCTTTCTTT CASSPTGDTEAFF
16 TRBD2 TRBJ2-5 - TRBV28 TGTGCCAGCAAAGGGACTAGCGGGAGGGCCAGAGAGACCCAGTACTTC CASKGTSGRARETQYF
15 - TRBJ1-6 - TRBV3-1/TRBV3-2 TGTGCCAGCAGCCAAGGGCAGGGGCTCAATTCACCCCTCCACTTT CASSQGQGLNSPLHF
17 TRBD1 TRBJ2-1 - TRBV27 TGTGCCAGCAGCCCGGACAGGCTACTTCCCACCTACAATGAGCAGTTCTTC CASSPDRLLPTYNEQFF
13 - TRBJ1-3 - TRBV5-5 TGTGCCAGCAGCTCGGACATTGGAAACACCATATATTTT CASSSDIGNTIYF
14 - TRBJ1-2 - TRBV4-2 TGTGCCAGCAGCCAAGATAGTCTGACAGGTGGCTACACCTTC CASSQDSLTGGYTF
14 - TRBJ1-1 once TRBV27 TGTGCCAGCAGTCCTATCCTCCTCGAGATGCCGGCTTTCTTT CASSPILLEMPAFF
13 - TRBJ1-1 - TRBV4-2 TGTGCCAGCAGCCGGGTGGGGGGCACTGAAGCTTTCTTT CASSRVGGTEAFF
15 - TRBJ2-3 few TRBV7-6 TGTGCCAGCAGCTTAACAGGGTGGAGCACAGATACGCAGTATTTT CASSLTGWSTDTQYF
14 - TRBJ2-5 - TRBV5-6 TGTGCCAGCAGCTTGGTTATGGGGCTGGAGACCCAGTACTTC CASSLVMGLETQYF
13 TRBD1 TRBJ1-1 few TRBV6-2/TRBV6-3 TGTGCCAGCAGCCCAGGCGGGACAGTCGAAGCTTTCTTT CASSPGGTVEAFF
13 TRBD1 TRBJ2-7 few TRBV6-5 TGTGCCAGCACGCAGGGGGCTCATGGCGAGCAGTACTTC CASTQGAHGEQYF
13 - TRBJ1-3 - TRBV19 TGTGCCAGTAGCGGAATGAGGGGAAACACCATATATTTT CASSGMRGNTIYF
15 - TRBJ2-1 - TRBV18 TGTGCCAGCTCACCTCTGGCGGGGTCCTACAATGAGCAGTTCTTC CASSPLAGSYNEQFF
15 TRBD1 TRBJ2-7 - TRBV6-5 TGTGCCAGCCAAAATAGAGAGACAGGGGCCCACGAGCAGTACTTC CASQNRETGAHEQYF
16 TRBD2 TRBJ2-3 - TRBV19 TGTGCCAGCCGAGGGGCGGGGGGGGCGAGAACAGATACGCAGTATTTT CASRGAGGARTDTQYF